These 11 T cell receptor beta chains were sequenced from one sample in a study of response to subunit inactivated influenza vaccine. One entry per CDR3 protein results from TCRdb running MiXCR on the RT-PCR reads. Found here are almost 250,000 distinct CDR3 sequences, 10% to 15% of them singletons; the top ten hold 7.8%. Source: non-naive T cells sorted from PBMCs, taken roughly 2 weeks before vaccination. These receptors all stem from a man in his fifties or sixties who received an inactivated influenza vaccine.

This clonotype was observed a handful of times. This chain uses TRBV10-2 with TRBJ1-3; 11 bases match TRBD1. V lost 3 bases, J lost 3 bases, and 7 bases stayed unmatched. The CDR3 extends over 17 amino acids. Germline-derived CDR1 and CDR2 are WSHSY and SAAADI. CDR3 region: CASSDPGTGGLGNTIYF. The DNA for the CDR3 is TGCGCCAGCAGTGATCCCGGGACAGGGGGTCTTGGAAACACCATATATTTT.

The V and J genes are TRBV7-6 and TRBJ2-7, with 11 bases lining up with TRBD1. The germline CDR1 and CDR2 sequences are SGHVS and FNYEAQ. J was trimmed by 4 bases and V by 3 bases; bases with no gene match: 8. The CDR3 loop spans 16 amino acids. CDR3 sequence reads: CASSLVSGTGGYEQYF. The CDR3 DNA is TGTGCCAGCAGCTTGGTATCTGGGACAGGGGGTTACGAGCAGTACTTC.

This clonotype was found a few times. The chain is built from TRBV19 and TRBJ2-7; 9 nucleotides align to TRBD2. The trim removed 1 base at V and 2 bases at J, leaving 3 bases unmatched. From germline, CDR1 is LNHDA and CDR2 SQIVND (reference sequence). CDR3 length: 15 amino acids. The CDR3 DNA reads TGTGCCAGTAGTATAGTGCTAGCGGGGACCTACGAGCAGTACTTC. This translates into CASSIVLAGTYEQYF.

This clonotype occurred many times. This rearrangement joins TRBV12-5 to TRBJ2-1; the D is unclear. The V end lost 5 bases, the J end lost 1 base, and 6 bases lay between the germline ends. CDR3 length: 13 residues. Germline V gene data show CDR1 as LGHNT and CDR2 as FRNRAP. CDR3 bases: TGTGCTAGTGGTATGGGATCCTACAATGAGCAGTTCTTC. Translated: CASGMGSYNEQFF.

The sample holds a few counts of this clonotype. This chain uses TRBV7-9 with TRBJ1-1; 7 bases map to TRBD1. CDR1 SEHNR and CDR2 FQNEAQ come from the germline V gene (reference sequence). The ends lost 5 bases at V and 8 bases at J; junction bases unmatched: 8. CDR3 length: 13 amino acids. CDR3 sequence (DNA): TGTGCCAGCAGCCGTAGGACAGGTACCGAAGCTTTCTTT. As protein: CASSRRTGTEAFF.

The chain uses TRBV15 and TRBJ2-3; no clear D gene. Germline-derived CDR1 and CDR2 are LNHNV and YYDKDF (reference sequence). The ends were cut back, 1 base at V and 2 bases at J, with 13 bases in the middle. The CDR3 sequence is 16 residues long. The DNA for the CDR3 is TGTGCCACCAGCAGAGCCGATAGCTTGAACACAGATACGCAGTATTTT. This sequence encodes CATSRADSLNTDTQYF. The complete variable domain, with remaining parts taken from reference TRBV15 and TRBJ2-3, reads DAMVIQNPRYQVTQFGKPVTLSCSQTLNHNVMYWYQQKSSQAPKLLFHYYDKDFNNEADTPDNFQSRRPNTSFCFLDIRSPGLGDTAMYLCATSRADSLNTDTQYFGPGTRLTVL.

For this clonotype: A much more abundant neighbour one base away suggests this may be a read error. The chain uses TRBV4-1 and TRBJ2-7; 9 nucleotides line up with TRBD1. The CDR3 runs to 15 residues. Germline V lookup: CDR1 MGHRA, CDR2 YSYEKL. CDR3: CASSTRTGAAYEQHF. CDR3 bases: TGCGCCAGCAGCACTCGGACAGGGGCGGCCTACGAGCAGCACTTC.

The J gene is TRBJ2-4, the V gene TRBV6-1; no firm D call. Deletions cut 0 bases from V and 1 base from J, with 10 bases between. Germline loops: CDR1 MNHNS, CDR2 SASEGT. This CDR3 has 16 residues. The CDR3: CASSEAGSLAKNIQYF. CDR3 DNA sequence: TGTGCCAGCAGTGAAGCAGGGTCCTTGGCCAAAAACATTCAGTACTTC.

The sample holds many counts of this clonotype. This chain's CDR3 is CASSQDNSGVRYGYTF. CDR3 in DNA: TGCGCCAGCAGCCAAGATAACTCGGGGGTTCGGTATGGCTACACCTTC. J is TRBJ1-2 and V is TRBV4-1, with a possible D match to TRBD1 (5 bases). The germline V gene encodes CDR1 MGHRA and CDR2 YSYEKL. CDR3 length: 16 residues. V was clipped by 0 bases and J by 5 bases, with 16 bases between them.

This clonotype has a handful of counts. V usage is TRBV18 and J usage is TRBJ1-6; 7 bases are shared with TRBD1. There are 14 residues in the CDR3. Germline V CDR1 and CDR2: KGHSH, LQKENI. V lost 4 bases to trimming and J lost 7 bases; unmatched junction nucleotides: 4. The CDR3 sequence is CASSQDRKNSPLHF. CDR3 nucleotides: TGTGCCAGCTCACAGGACAGGAAAAATTCACCCCTCCACTTT.

This clonotype has ten or more counts. This chain uses TRBV29-1 with TRBJ2-1, with 12 nucleotides matching TRBD2. The CDR3 runs to 14 residues. Trimming removed 7 bases from V and 7 bases from J; junction bases left unmatched: 8. Germline-derived CDR1 and CDR2 are SQVTM and ANQGSEA. The CDR3 DNA sequence: TGCAGCGGGAAAACTAGCGGGAGGATGAATGAGCAGTTCTTC. Protein: CSGKTSGRMNEQFF.